This TCR beta chain emerged from a study of shared clonotypes between healthy human individuals. CDR1 and CDR2 from the germline V gene are MNHNS and SASEGT. CDR3 length equals 17 residues. Trimming cost V 2 bases and J 1 base; bases outside gene matches: 4. Sequencing used immunoSEQ multiplex PCR; TCRdb keeps in-frame clones, though not all of them. The data show around 1.1 million clones, approximately 78% seen once. Material for sequencing was memory CD4+ T cells from PBMCs. The subset: CD45RA-negative fraction. This sequence joins TRBV6-1 and TRBJ2-1; 11 bases align to TRBD2. The receptor was isolated from a man between 18 and 35 years old in good health. Some clones in this sample may be carry-over from other donors' samples. The CDR3, as DNA: TGTGCCAGCAGTGAACTAGCGGGAGGACGATCCTACAATGAGCAGTTCTTC. It yields the protein CASSELAGGRSYNEQFF.